This TCR beta chain appears in the sequencing data of a study of cytomegalovirus exposure and HLA in healthy donors. Study-wide results and caveats: According to the study, 160 or so TCR beta chains were cytomegalovirus-associated. In a later analysis, first-cohort TCR clusters were found to tend to co-occur in the roughly 120 validation repertoires. In vitro experiments confirmed that three CMV-associated chains were specific for CMV antigens.

The CDR3 loop spans 15 amino acids. CDR1 is SGDLS, CDR2 YYNGEE, per germline. With 4 bases removed from V and 2 bases from J, the gap between germline ends came to 14 bases. Comment on this clone: Its antigen is unknown.

A roughly 120-subject validation cohort, separate from the approximately 670-subject first cohort, supplied the donors. Sequenced by immunoSEQ multiplex PCR; TCRdb stores in-frame clones only, minus some. The sample shows approximately 160,000 clones, more than 70% of them seen only once. Input material: PBMCs. The rearrangement links TRBV9 to TRBJ2-3; a weak D match, TRBD2 (6 bases). The TCR originated in a man younger than 40 in good health and CMV-seropositive. The CDR3 sequence is CASSISGTITDTQYF. The DNA of the CDR3 is TGTGCCAGCAGCATTAGCGGTACAATCACAGATACGCAGTATTTT.